This TCR beta chain is drawn from a study of response to subunit inactivated influenza vaccine. Each CDR3 protein gets one entry after TCRdb re-called the RT-PCR reads with MiXCR. The sample records 500,000 to 600,000 distinct CDR3 sequences, roughly 12% being singletons. Per the germline V gene, CDR1 is SNHLY and CDR2 is FYNNEI. The CDR3 runs to 16 residues. V lost 7 bases, J lost 4 bases, and 13 bases stayed unmatched. The source was PBMCs from blood, collected on the day of vaccination. This sequence originates from a man aged 45-60 years who received an inactivated influenza vaccine. The chain uses TRBV2 and TRBJ2-3, with 8 bases identical to TRBD1. CDR3 region: CASKPPLGQGADTQYF. The CDR3 coding sequence is TGTGCCAGCAAACCGCCCTTAGGACAGGGCGCAGATACGCAGTATTTT.